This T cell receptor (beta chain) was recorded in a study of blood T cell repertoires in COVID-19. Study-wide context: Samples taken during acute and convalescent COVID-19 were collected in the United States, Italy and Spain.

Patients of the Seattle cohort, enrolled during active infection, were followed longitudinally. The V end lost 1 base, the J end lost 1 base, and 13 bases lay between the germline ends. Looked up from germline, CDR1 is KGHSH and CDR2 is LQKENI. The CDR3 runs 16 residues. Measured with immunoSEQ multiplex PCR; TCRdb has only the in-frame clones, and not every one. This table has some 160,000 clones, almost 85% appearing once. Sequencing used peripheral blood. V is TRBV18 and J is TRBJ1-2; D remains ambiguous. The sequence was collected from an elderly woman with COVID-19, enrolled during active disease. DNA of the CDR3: TGTGCCAGCTCACCACTAGATCGGGGATTTAACTATGGCTACACCTTC. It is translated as CASSPLDRGFNYGYTF.